The next 7 T cell receptor beta chains were all read from a single sample in a study of T cell responses to AZD1222 COVID-19 vaccine (dated by TCRdb to about 2021). The library came from the immunoSEQ multiplex PCR assay. Not all clones reach the TCRdb copy of this immuneACCESS table, which keeps in-frame sequences only. Checked studies attribute under half of the gap to unresolved V genes and leave the rest unexplained. In this sample the table shows some 160,000 clones, roughly 89% of which occur a single time. 1.6% of the sample belongs to the ten largest clones. The time point label for this specimen denotes: baseline before first vaccination. This sample comprised peripheral blood, obtained on day 0 of AZD1222 vaccination. Source of these receptors: an adult in good health.

This clone was detected once. V is TRBV6-5 and J is TRBJ1-1; TRBD1 is a possible D gene (6 bases). The CDR3 loop spans 13 amino acids. CDR1 and CDR2 (germline): MNHEY, SVGAGI. The V end lost 4 bases, the J end lost 2 bases, and 8 bases lay between the germline ends. This CDR3 is CASSWGANTEAFF. Written as DNA, the CDR3 is TGTGCCAGCAGTTGGGGGGCCAACACTGAAGCTTTCTTT.

The rearrangement links TRBV24-1 to TRBJ1-1; D uncertain. Germline lookup yields CDR1 KGHDR and CDR2 SFDVKD. Trimming took 4 bases from V and 5 from J, leaving 10 bases between them. The CDR3 runs to 13 residues. CDR3 loop: CATSDYTGTEAFF. CDR3 DNA: TGTGCCACCAGTGACTATACGGGGACTGAAGCTTTCTTT.

The V gene is TRBV6-5, the J gene TRBJ2-5, with 7 bases aligning to TRBD1. The CDR3 spans 15 residues. Unmatched junction bases numbered 16, after V lost 11 bases and J lost 4 bases. The germline gives CDR1 MNHEY, CDR2 SVGAGI. Here the CDR3 reads CASLGGLSRGETQYF. The DNA of the CDR3 is TGTGCCTCTCTAGGGGGCCTCTCTAGGGGAGAGACCCAGTACTTC.

This clone was counted a single time. V gene TRBV2 combines with J gene TRBJ2-5; tentatively, D is TRBD1 (6 bases). V was pared by 7 bases and J by 0 bases, with 9 bases between. CDR3 length equals 13 residues. The germline V gene has CDR1 SNHLY and CDR2 FYNNEI. The CDR3, as DNA: TGTGCCAGCAAAACAGGGAACCAAGAGACCCAGTACTTC. It encodes CASKTGNQETQYF.

The chain combines TRBV7-2 with TRBJ2-1; D perhaps matches TRBD2 (5 bases). CDR3 length: 13 amino acids. Trimming cost V 1 base and J 10 bases, with 11 bases left between them. The germline V gene encodes CDR1 SGHTA and CDR2 FQGNSA. The CDR3 nucleotides are TGTGCCAGCAGCTTAGGCTACGGGGAGGAGCAGTTCTTC. Its translation: CASSLGYGEEQFF.

The chain joins TRBV7-2 to TRBJ1-2; D perhaps matches TRBD1 (5 bases). Trimming shortened V by 6 bases and J by 5 bases, and 19 bases separated the two germline ends. Germline V CDR1 and CDR2: SGHTA, FQGNSA. There are 15 residues in the CDR3. The CDR3, as DNA: TGTGCCAGCAGTTCAAGACGGGGCCGTTTTTATGGCTACACCTTC. It is translated as CASSSRRGRFYGYTF.

The genes are TRBV5-1 and TRBJ2-7, with D possibly being TRBD1 or TRBD2 (5 bases each). Germline values: CDR1 SGHRS, CDR2 YFSETQ. Trimming cost V 3 bases and J 2 bases, with 9 bases left between them. This CDR3 has 13 amino acids. CDR3 residues: CASSSQGAYEQYF. CDR3 bases: TGCGCCAGCAGCTCTCAGGGAGCCTACGAGCAGTACTTC.